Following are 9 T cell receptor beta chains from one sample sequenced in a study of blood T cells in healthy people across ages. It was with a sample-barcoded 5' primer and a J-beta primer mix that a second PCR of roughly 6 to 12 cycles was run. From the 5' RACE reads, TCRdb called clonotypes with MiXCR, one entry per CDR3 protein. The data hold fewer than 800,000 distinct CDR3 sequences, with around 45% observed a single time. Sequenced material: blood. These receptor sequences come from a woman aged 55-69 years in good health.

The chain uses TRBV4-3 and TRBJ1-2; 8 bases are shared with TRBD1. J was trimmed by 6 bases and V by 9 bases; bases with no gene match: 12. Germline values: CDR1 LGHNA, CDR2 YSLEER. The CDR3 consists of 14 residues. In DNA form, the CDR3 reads TGCGCCAGTTCAGAGACAGGGGTCCAGCATGGCTACACCTTC. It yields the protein CASSETGVQHGYTF.

CDR3 coding DNA: TGTGCCAGCATCCTAGACGTTGCCGGGGAGCTGTTTTTT. This codes for CASILDVAGELFF. V is TRBV7-6 and J is TRBJ2-2; D not certain. Germline V gives CDR1 SGHVS, CDR2 FNYEAQ. Trimming removed 7 bases at V and 6 bases at J, with 12 bases between. The CDR3 length is 13 residues.

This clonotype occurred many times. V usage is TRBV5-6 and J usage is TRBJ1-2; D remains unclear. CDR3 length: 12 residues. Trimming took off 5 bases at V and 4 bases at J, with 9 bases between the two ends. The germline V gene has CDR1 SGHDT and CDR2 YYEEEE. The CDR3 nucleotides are TGTGCCAGCAGTTCACCCATCTATGGCTACACCTTC. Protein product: CASSSPIYGYTF.

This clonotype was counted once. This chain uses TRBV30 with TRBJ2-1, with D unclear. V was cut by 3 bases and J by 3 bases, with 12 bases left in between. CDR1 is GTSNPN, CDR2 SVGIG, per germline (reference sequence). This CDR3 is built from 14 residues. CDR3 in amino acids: CAWSVTDIYNEQFF. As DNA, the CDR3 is TGTGCCTGGAGCGTTACAGACATCTACAATGAGCAGTTCTTC.

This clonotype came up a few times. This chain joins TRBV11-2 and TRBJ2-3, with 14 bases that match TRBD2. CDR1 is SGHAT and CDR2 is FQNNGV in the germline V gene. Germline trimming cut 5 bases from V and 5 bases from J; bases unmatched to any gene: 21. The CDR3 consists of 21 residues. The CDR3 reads CASSLRRIVGTSGSRRDTQYF. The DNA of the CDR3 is TGTGCCAGCAGCCTTCGTAGGATAGTAGGGACTAGCGGGAGTCGGAGAGATACGCAGTATTTT.

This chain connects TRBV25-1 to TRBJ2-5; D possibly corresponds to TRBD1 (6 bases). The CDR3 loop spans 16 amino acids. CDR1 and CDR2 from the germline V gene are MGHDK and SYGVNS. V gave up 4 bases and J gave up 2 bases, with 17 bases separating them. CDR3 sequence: CASSGPNPGQQETQYF. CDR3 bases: TGTGCCAGCAGTGGACCCAACCCGGGACAACAAGAGACCCAGTACTTC.

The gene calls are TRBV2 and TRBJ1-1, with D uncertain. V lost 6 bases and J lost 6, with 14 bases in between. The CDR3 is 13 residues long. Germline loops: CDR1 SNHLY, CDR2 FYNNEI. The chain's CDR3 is CASSLWSGAEAFF. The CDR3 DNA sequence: TGTGCCAGCAGCCTATGGTCGGGAGCTGAAGCTTTCTTT.

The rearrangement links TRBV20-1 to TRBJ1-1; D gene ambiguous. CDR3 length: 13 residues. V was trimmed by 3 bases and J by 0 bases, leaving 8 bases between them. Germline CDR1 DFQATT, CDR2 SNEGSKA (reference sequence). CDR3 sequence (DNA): TGCAGTGCTAGTGTGGGGATGAACACTGAAGCTTTCTTT. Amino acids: CSASVGMNTEAFF.

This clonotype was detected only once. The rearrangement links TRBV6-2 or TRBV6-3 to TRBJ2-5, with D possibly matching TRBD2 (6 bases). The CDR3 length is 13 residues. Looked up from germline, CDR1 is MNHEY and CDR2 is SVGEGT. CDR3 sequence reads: CAAKVGGRHEQYF. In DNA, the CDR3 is TGTGCAGCTAAAGTGGGGGGACGCCATGAGCAGTACTTC.